The source of this T cell receptor (beta chain) is a study of vaccination and CD4 T cells after COVID-19. Regarding the study as a whole: Spike mono-reactivity was found in 304 of the 307 vaccine-specific clones identified in convalescent patients.

Cultured CD4+ T-cell DNA underwent Oncomine TCR Beta short-read sequencing. CD4+ T cells were cultured, and genomic DNA was extracted from them. TCRdb reprocessed the PCR reads via MiXCR and lists one record per CDR3 protein. Of some 8,400 distinct CDR3 sequences in the sample, around 29% are singletons; the top ten hold roughly 30%. CDR1 and CDR2 (germline): KGHSH, LQKENI. Trimming removed 2 bases at V and 3 bases at J, with 11 bases between. The CDR3 extends over 14 amino acids. Notes on this clonotype: Its antigen is as yet unknown.

Treatment denoted: approximately 9-day PBMC culture with coronavirus spike peptide pools or control peptides (ViraFEST assay). Cultures of PBMCs, some 2 million per well, were set up with 10 IU/ml IL-2 and 8 to 10 ug/ml peptide pools. Sequenced: cultured CD4+ T cells from blood. The chain joins TRBV18 to TRBJ2-7; D is unclear. The TCR originated in a human donor with COVID-19. The CDR3, as DNA: TGTGCCAGCTCACCAACGACGGCTTTCTACGAGCAGTACTTC. As protein: CASSPTTAFYEQYF.